One and the same sample provided the 6 T cell receptor beta chains below, sequenced in a study of T-cell reconstitution after alpha-beta-depleted transplantation in children. Preparation of the TCRbeta library involved a method that used unique molecular identifiers. TCRdb recomputed calls from the PCR reads with MiXCR, one row per CDR3 protein. The data show around 480,000 distinct CDR3 sequences, with over 25% seen just once and 2% to 3% held by the top ten. The sample in question was PBMCs from the stem cell graft donor, obtained from the stem cell graft. The source is a human donor who donated a stem cell graft to a child with aplastic anemia.

Comment on this clonotype: Relative to the germline gene, one junction end is altered; a read error may explain this. V is TRBV9 and J is TRBJ1-2, with TRBD1 matching 7 bases. Germline CDR1 SGDLS, CDR2 YYNGEE. The CDR3 is 17 amino acids. The chain's CDR3 is CASSAAGGSPINDGYTF. CDR3 in DNA: TGTGCCAGCAGCGCCGCAGGGGGTAGTCCCATTAACGATGGCTACACCTTC.

V gene TRBV7-6 combines with J gene TRBJ2-1; D possibly uses TRBD1 or TRBD2 (7 bases each). CDR3 length: 15 residues. The V gene lost 5 bases and the J gene lost 11 bases, with 22 bases spanning the gap. The germline CDR1 and CDR2 sequences are SGHVS and FNYEAQ. The CDR3 spells CASSQGGLNRNKQFF. The CDR3 DNA sequence: TGTGCCAGCAGCCAGGGGGGGCTCAACCGGAACAAGCAGTTCTTC.

Only a few counts were recorded for this clonotype. CDR3 protein: CASSFRQVEETQYF. CDR3 sequence (DNA): TGTGCCAGCAGCTTTCGACAGGTGGAAGAGACCCAGTACTTC. This chain connects TRBV7-9 to TRBJ2-5; D may be TRBD1 (6 bases). Germline V gene data show CDR1 as SEHNR and CDR2 as FQNEAQ (reference sequence). V gave up 3 bases and J gave up 3 bases, with 11 bases separating them. The CDR3 is made up of 14 amino acids.

The V and J genes are TRBV20-1 and TRBJ1-5, with D perhaps TRBD1 (6 bases). The germline V gene encodes CDR1 DFQATT and CDR2 SNEGSKA (reference sequence). With 4 bases removed from V and 8 bases from J, the gap between germline ends came to 18 bases. The CDR3 sequence is 14 residues long. CDR3 amino acids: CSAITGRLIEPQHF. CDR3 in DNA: TGCAGTGCTATTACAGGGAGGTTGATCGAGCCCCAGCATTTT.

This clonotype has just a few counts. This rearrangement joins TRBV20-1 to TRBJ1-6, with 8 bases that match TRBD1. The V segment lost 5 bases and the J segment 7 bases; nucleotides outside the gene matches: 10. This CDR3 region has 15 residues. Germline V gives CDR1 DFQATT, CDR2 SNEGSKA (reference sequence). The CDR3 bases are TGCAGTGCTCTAACCTCGGACAGGGAGAATTCACCCCTCCACTTT. This translates into CSALTSDRENSPLHF.

The chain combines TRBV29-1 with TRBJ2-3, with D possibly matching TRBD1 (6 bases). The length of the CDR3 is 16 residues. V was pared by 0 bases and J by 0 bases, with 13 bases between. The germline CDR1 and CDR2 sequences are SQVTM and ANQGSEA. CDR3 sequence reads: CSVEERTVVSTDTQYF. CDR3 DNA sequence: TGCAGCGTTGAAGAGCGGACAGTCGTAAGCACAGATACGCAGTATTTT.